Each of the 32 T cell receptor beta chains below was sequenced from the same sample in a study of spatial heterogeneity in lung cancer. Whole-study findings and limits: Higher tumor mutation counts went along with higher counts of expanded intratumoral alpha and beta TCRs.

In TCRdb, the 5' RACE reads were re-called with MiXCR into one record per CDR3 protein. The sample lists about 7,900 distinct CDR3 sequences, more than 6.5% occurring once. No antigens are known for them. As to time point: sample taken at primary tumor resection. Sequencing used lung tumor tissue, obtained at surgery. Source of these receptors: a female donor with early-stage non-small cell lung cancer.

The sample holds a few counts of this clonotype. This beta chain lies outside the target of a library built for alpha chains; its clone size means little. The chain combines TRBV5-1 with TRBJ2-2, with 13 bases identical to TRBD2. The germline CDR1 and CDR2 sequences are SGHRS and YFSETQ. CDR3 length: 18 amino acids. V trimming: 2 bases; J trimming: 1 base; junction bases outside the gene matches: 5. The CDR3 nucleotides are TGCGCCAGCAGCTTACGGACTAGCGGGAGCGGGAACACCGGGGAGCTGTTTTTT. This encodes CASSLRTSGSGNTGELFF. The complete variable domain, with remaining parts taken from reference TRBV5-1 and TRBJ2-2, reads KAGVTQTPRYLIKTRGQQVTLSCSPISGHRSVSWYQQTPGQGLQFLFEYFSETQRNKGNFPGRFSGRQFSNSRSEMNVSTLELGDSALYLCASSLRTSGSGNTGELFFGEGSRLTVL.

This clonotype was counted many times. Since it is a stray read in a library aimed at alpha chains, this beta chain has a size that is not meaningful. V usage is TRBV7-2 and J usage is TRBJ2-3; TRBD2 matches at 7 bases. The V and J ends lost 4 bases and 5 bases, in that order; junction bases with no gene match: 9. This CDR3 has 15 residues. Germline V CDR1 and CDR2: SGHTA, FQGNSA. CDR3 bases: TGTGCCAGCAGCTGGGGGGGTGGTGGTGGAGATACGCAGTATTTT. It is translated as CASSWGGGGGDTQYF.

This clonotype was seen many times. Being off target in a library aimed at alpha chains, this beta chain has a size of little meaning. The rearrangement uses TRBV29-1 and TRBJ2-7; 13 nucleotides line up with TRBD2. The CDR3 has 14 amino acids. Looked up from germline, CDR1 is SQVTM and CDR2 is ANQGSEA. The ends lost 6 bases at V and 4 bases at J; junction bases unmatched: 6. Here the CDR3 reads CSVSGTSGTYEQYF. The CDR3 nucleotides read TGCAGCGTCTCCGGGACTAGCGGGACTTACGAGCAGTACTTC.

By sample fraction, this clonotype is medium-sized. Little can be read into the size of this beta chain, an off-target read in a library designed for alpha chains. The chain carries TRBV12-3 or TRBV12-4 and TRBJ2-1; TRBD2 matches 16 bases. This CDR3 has 17 residues. Germline trimming cut 5 bases from V and 5 bases from J; bases unmatched to any gene: 6. The CDR3 nucleotides read TGTGCCAGCAGTCCGGGACTAGCGGGAGGGCCCCACAATGAGCAGTTCTTC. Protein: CASSPGLAGGPHNEQFF.

This clonotype was seen repeatedly, ten times or more. Because the library targeted alpha chains, this beta chain is an off-target read whose size means little. The chain combines TRBV20-1 with TRBJ2-7; D is unclear. This CDR3 contains 13 residues. CDR1 is DFQATT and CDR2 is SNEGSKA in the germline V gene (reference sequence). Trimming stripped 2 bases from V and 1 base from J, with 9 bases between. CDR3 in amino acids: CSARPDRSYEQYF. The CDR3 nucleotides read TGCAGTGCTAGACCCGACCGTTCCTACGAGCAGTACTTC.

This clonotype is categorized as medium-sized. This beta chain represents an off-target read in a library built for alpha chains; its size is of limited meaning. The chain employs TRBV7-9 and TRBJ2-7, with 9 nucleotides matching TRBD2. Losses at the gene ends were 4 bases for V and 4 bases for J; bases not matched to a gene: 5. The CDR3 is made up of 14 amino acids. Per germline, CDR1 SEHNR and CDR2 FQNEAQ (reference sequence). Written as DNA, the CDR3 is TGTGCCAGCAGCTATAGCGGGAGCTTATACGAGCAGTACTTC. Its protein is CASSYSGSLYEQYF.

This clonotype is deemed medium-sized. With the library built for alpha chains, this beta chain is off target and its frequency is not meaningful. The gene calls are TRBV7-2 and TRBJ2-1; D remains ambiguous. Germline V CDR1 and CDR2: SGHTA, FQGNSA. Between the trimmed V and J ends, which lost 1 base and 5 bases, there was a span of 3 bases. The CDR3 has 12 amino acids. In DNA form, the CDR3 reads TGTGCCAGCAGCTTAGGCGACAATGAGCAGTTCTTC. Translating gives CASSLGDNEQFF.

There are many counts of this clonotype. This beta chain represents an off-target read in a library built for alpha chains; its size is of limited meaning. The chain is built from TRBV28 and TRBJ2-1, with D maybe TRBD1 (5 bases). CDR3 size: 12 residues. The germline gives CDR1 MDHEN, CDR2 SYDVKM. V was trimmed by 7 bases and J by 5 bases, leaving 9 bases between them. The CDR3 DNA sequence: TGTGCCAGCACTTCGACAGACAATGAGCAGTTCTTC. Translated: CASTSTDNEQFF.

This clonotype has a count of ten or more. Within a library made for alpha chains, this beta chain is off target, and its count is uninformative. The chain combines TRBV28 with TRBJ1-5; D remains ambiguous. Between the trimmed V and J ends, which lost 7 bases and 1 base, there was a span of 8 bases. Germline assignment: CDR1 MDHEN and CDR2 SYDVKM. This CDR3 spans 13 amino acids. CDR3 loop: CASNWESNQPQHF. Written as DNA, the CDR3 is TGTGCCAGCAACTGGGAAAGCAATCAGCCCCAGCATTTT.

This clonotype is labeled as medium-sized. Being off target in a library aimed at alpha chains, this beta chain has a size of little meaning. V is TRBV5-5 and J is TRBJ2-2; D not certain. Trimming removed 4 bases at V and 2 bases at J, with 12 bases between. Looked up from germline, CDR1 is SGHKS and CDR2 is YYEKEE (reference sequence). The CDR3 is 15 residues long. The CDR3 bases are TGTGCCAGCAGCGGTCTGCAGGTTAACACCGGGGAGCTGTTTTTT. This sequence encodes CASSGLQVNTGELFF.

In this sample, this clonotype turned up many times. As an off-target read in a library built for alpha chains, this beta chain has a frequency of little significance. V gene TRBV28 combines with J gene TRBJ2-7; unclear D gene. Trimming left V 4 bases short and J 2 bases short, with 9 bases between. The CDR3 sequence is 13 residues long. The germline V gene has CDR1 MDHEN and CDR2 SYDVKM. The DNA for the CDR3 is TGTGCCAGCAGTTCCGGGCCGACCTACGAGCAGTACTTC. This gives the protein CASSSGPTYEQYF.

About this clonotype itself: This beta chain is a stray read from a library made for alpha chains; its abundance is not meaningful. This chain links TRBV20-1 with TRBJ2-1; TRBD2 agrees at 13 bases. Germline V CDR1 and CDR2: DFQATT, SNEGSKA (reference sequence). V gave up 6 bases and J gave up 9 bases; unmatched junction bases: 5. The CDR3 loop spans 13 amino acids. CDR3: CSARTSGRGEQFF. Here the CDR3 DNA reads TGCAGTGCGCGGACTAGCGGGAGAGGTGAGCAGTTCTTC.

As concerns this clonotype: This beta chain is a stray sequence in a library constructed for alpha chains; its clone size is not meaningful. The J gene is TRBJ1-5, the V gene TRBV24-1; 7 bases are shared with TRBD1. The CDR3 extends over 15 amino acids. Trimming cost V 7 bases and J 3 bases; bases outside gene matches: 8. Per germline, CDR1 KGHDR and CDR2 SFDVKD. The CDR3 bases are TGTGCCACCAGCCCCGGGGACAGTTACAATCAGCCCCAGCATTTT. Encoded protein: CATSPGDSYNQPQHF.

Comment on this clonotype: A library prepared for alpha chains yielded this beta chain as an off-target read; its size is of little meaning. The chain joins TRBV7-8 to TRBJ2-1; the D call may be TRBD1 or TRBD2 (5 bases each). V gave up 9 bases and J gave up 0 bases, with 15 bases separating them. CDR1 and CDR2 (germline): SGHVS, FQNEAQ. The CDR3 is made up of 15 amino acids. Here the CDR3 reads CASTLGDSSYNEQFF. The CDR3 DNA sequence: TGTGCCAGTACCTTGGGGGATAGCTCCTACAATGAGCAGTTCTTC.

This clonotype was observed at least ten times. This beta chain appears as a stray read in a library generated for alpha chains; its size is not informative. The CDR3 is CASRGVNAEAFF. The CDR3 DNA reads as TGCGCCAGCAGGGGCGTAAACGCTGAAGCTTTCTTT. This chain joins TRBV5-1 and TRBJ1-1; D unclear. Germline V gene lookup returns CDR1 SGHRS and CDR2 YFSETQ. The CDR3 has 12 amino acids. V was shortened by 5 bases and J by 6 bases, with 11 bases between the two germline ends.

With respect to this clonotype: This may arise from a read error, as a much more abundant clone is one base away. This beta chain represents an off-target read in a library built for alpha chains; its size is of limited meaning. This sequence joins TRBV20-1 and TRBJ2-1, with D perhaps matching TRBD2 (6 bases). CDR1 DFQATT and CDR2 SNEGSKA come from the germline V gene (reference sequence). The CDR3 is 15 residues long. The CDR3 loop reads CRATLAESSYNEQFF. CDR3 sequence (DNA): TGCAGAGCTACCTTAGCGGAGAGCTCCTACAATGAGCAGTTCTTC.

By its share, this clonotype is medium-sized. Since it is a stray read in a library aimed at alpha chains, this beta chain has a size that is not meaningful. The rearrangement links TRBV9 to TRBJ1-6, with 7 bases lining up with TRBD1. The junction had 12 bases not matched to a gene; V was cut back by 0 bases and J by 3 bases. Per germline, CDR1 SGDLS and CDR2 YYNGEE. This CDR3 is built from 19 residues. This CDR3 reads CASSVVPRLGQCYNSPLHF. CDR3 in DNA: TGTGCCAGCAGCGTAGTCCCCCGATTGGGACAGTGCTATAATTCACCCCTCCACTTT.

There are many counts of this clonotype. This beta chain is off target for a library built for alpha chains, so its abundance means little. The V and J genes are TRBV28 and TRBJ2-7; 8 bases agree with TRBD1. Germline V gene sequence: CDR1 MDHEN, CDR2 SYDVKM. The length of the CDR3 is 14 residues. J gave up 1 base and V 5 bases, and 4 bases lay outside the gene matches. CDR3 protein: CASSDTGGSYEQYF. CDR3 nucleotides: TGTGCCAGCAGTGATACAGGGGGTTCCTACGAGCAGTACTTC.

This clonotype was counted many times. This beta chain appears as a stray read in a library generated for alpha chains; its size is not informative. The chain recombines TRBV7-9 with TRBJ1-5; TRBD1 aligns across 7 bases. The J segment lost 12 bases and the V segment lost 4 bases, leaving 6 bases of the junction unmatched. CDR3 length: 12 amino acids. Germline loops: CDR1 SEHNR, CDR2 FQNEAQ (reference sequence). CDR3 coding DNA: TGTGCCAGCAGCTCCCAGGGGGGGGACCAGCATTTT. It is translated as CASSSQGGDQHF.

The table lists this clonotype with many counts. With the library built for alpha chains, this beta chain is off target and its frequency is not meaningful. As DNA, the CDR3 is TGCAGTGCTAGCCTCGGGGGGCTGTACGAGCAGTACTTC. As protein: CSASLGGLYEQYF. This rearrangement joins TRBV20-1 to TRBJ2-7, with a possible D match to TRBD2 (7 bases). Looked up from germline, CDR1 is DFQATT and CDR2 is SNEGSKA (reference sequence). CDR3 length: 13 residues. With 3 bases removed from V and 4 bases from J, the gap between germline ends came to 13 bases.

This clonotype is categorized as medium-sized. This beta chain is an off-target read within a library intended for alpha chains, so its frequency means little. This chain links TRBV30 with TRBJ2-7; TRBD1 aligns across 8 bases. The CDR3 totals 14 residues. From germline, CDR1 is GTSNPN and CDR2 SVGIG (reference sequence). The V gene end was trimmed by 6 bases and the J gene end by 0 bases; junction bases not matched to a gene: 7. CDR3 DNA: TGTGCCTGCCCCCTAGGACAGGGCTCCTACGAGCAGTACTTC. The encoded protein is CACPLGQGSYEQYF.

This clonotype was observed a few times. This beta chain is a stray sequence in a library constructed for alpha chains; its clone size is not meaningful. The rearrangement links TRBV4-2 to TRBJ2-1; D may correspond to TRBD1 or TRBD2 (6 bases each). Per germline, CDR1 LGHNA and CDR2 YNFKEQ. Trimming stripped 1 base from V and 12 bases from J, with 10 bases between. There are 12 residues in the CDR3. CDR3: CASSQVQGGQFF. The CDR3 DNA follows: TGTGCCAGCAGCCAAGTACAGGGAGGGCAGTTCTTC.

This clonotype was counted ten times or more. This beta chain is an unintended read in a library built for alpha chains; its size means little. CDR3 residues: CSVDAGVTGELFF. CDR3 bases: TGCAGCGTTGACGCGGGAGTCACCGGGGAGCTGTTTTTT. This rearrangement joins TRBV29-1 to TRBJ2-2; 7 bases are shared with TRBD2. The CDR3 length is 13 residues. V gave up 3 bases and J gave up 4 bases; unmatched junction bases: 2. The germline gives CDR1 SQVTM, CDR2 ANQGSEA.

By its share, this clonotype is medium-sized. A library made for alpha chains picked up this beta chain off target, so its size means little. V is TRBV6-2 or TRBV6-3 and J is TRBJ1-5; perhaps TRBD1 as D (5 bases). From germline, CDR1 is MNHEY and CDR2 SVGEGT. V lost 6 bases, J lost 2 bases, and 14 bases lay in between. This CDR3 is built from 15 residues. The CDR3 coding sequence is TGTGCCAGCAGAGGGGTAGGAGAGGGCAATCAGCCCCAGCATTTT. This translates into CASRGVGEGNQPQHF.

This clonotype is labeled as medium-sized (0.01 to 0.1%). Being off target in a library aimed at alpha chains, this beta chain has a size of little meaning. The genes are TRBV25-1 and TRBJ2-3, with TRBD1 matching 7 bases. The CDR3 has 15 amino acids. V shed 4 bases, J shed 1 base, and the junction held 5 bases outside the gene matches. The germline V gene has CDR1 MGHDK and CDR2 SYGVNS. This CDR3 is CASSVGDRGTDTQYF. The DNA for the CDR3 is TGTGCCAGCAGTGTAGGGGACAGAGGCACAGATACGCAGTATTTT. Combining the CDR3 with reference TRBV25-1 and TRBJ2-3 gives the whole variable domain EADIYQTPRYLVIGTGKKITLECSQTMGHDKMYWYQQDPGMELHLIHYSYGVNSTEKGDLSSESTVSRIRTEHFPLTLESARPSHTSQYLCASSVGDRGTDTQYFGPGTRLTVL.

This clonotype was seen at least ten times. Because the library targeted alpha chains, this beta chain is an off-target read whose size means little. The chain joins TRBV11-2 to TRBJ2-1, with TRBD2 matching 7 bases. J was trimmed by 4 bases and V by 3 bases; bases with no gene match: 6. CDR3 size: 15 residues. Germline values: CDR1 SGHAT, CDR2 FQNNGV. DNA for the CDR3: TGTGCCAGCAGCTTGAGGCTAGCGGAGTACAATGAGCAGTTCTTC. This translates into CASSLRLAEYNEQFF.

In this sample, this clonotype turned up many times. This beta chain lies outside the target of a library built for alpha chains; its clone size means little. V gene TRBV14 combines with J gene TRBJ1-2, with unresolved D. V lost 1 base to trimming and J lost 7 bases, with 19 bases between them. Germline V CDR1 and CDR2: SGHDN, FVKESK. This CDR3 has 16 amino acids. This CDR3 reads CASSQASPKASSGYTF. The CDR3 DNA is TGTGCCAGCAGCCAAGCTTCACCTAAAGCATCCTCTGGCTACACCTTC.

By sample fraction, this clonotype is medium-sized. Being off target in a library aimed at alpha chains, this beta chain has a size of little meaning. The chain carries TRBV7-2 and TRBJ2-7; TRBD2 agrees at 8 bases. V shed 5 bases and J 4 bases; nucleotides not matched to a gene: 13. The CDR3 extends over 16 amino acids. Germline assignment: CDR1 SGHTA and CDR2 FQGNSA. CDR3 amino acids: CASSPRGREGRYEQYF. DNA for the CDR3: TGTGCCAGCAGCCCAAGGGGTCGGGAGGGCAGGTACGAGCAGTACTTC.

This clonotype has at least ten counts. Since it is a stray read in a library aimed at alpha chains, this beta chain has a size that is not meaningful. The rearrangement joins TRBV6-4 to TRBJ2-1; weak D call: TRBD2 (5 bases). Germline V lookup: CDR1 MRHNA, CDR2 SNTAGT. CDR3 length equals 16 residues. V was shortened by 5 bases and J by 0 bases, with 14 bases between the two germline ends. CDR3 loop: CASSNAGESSYNEQFF. For the CDR3, the DNA is TGTGCCAGCAGTAATGCCGGGGAGAGCTCCTACAATGAGCAGTTCTTC.

This clonotype ranks as medium-sized. Within a library made for alpha chains, this beta chain is off target, and its count is uninformative. The chain combines TRBV11-3 with TRBJ2-1; the match to TRBD2 covers 7 bases. V lost 2 bases and J lost 6; bases outside the gene matches: 4. Germline values: CDR1 SGHNT, CDR2 YENEEA. This CDR3 has 14 amino acids. The CDR3: CASSLREVANEQFF. DNA of the CDR3: TGTGCCAGCAGCTTACGGGAGGTCGCCAATGAGCAGTTCTTC.

This clonotype was seen ten or more times. As an off-target read in a library built for alpha chains, this beta chain has a frequency of little significance. The V call is TRBV9, the J call TRBJ1-6; D perhaps matches TRBD1 (6 bases). Trimming removed 3 bases at V and 10 bases at J, with 14 bases between. The germline V gene encodes CDR1 SGDLS and CDR2 YYNGEE. The CDR3 totals 14 residues. CDR3 sequence (DNA): TGTGCCAGCAGCGGAGGGGGGGGCTGGTCACCCCTCCACTTT. Translation gives CASSGGGGWSPLHF.

This clonotype was picked up many times. The library was designed around alpha chains, so this beta chain is a stray read whose abundance carries little weight. As DNA, the CDR3 is TGTGCCAGCAGTTTTCTCAGCGGGAGCGCCACCAAAAACATTCAGTACTTC. This codes for CASSFLSGSATKNIQYF. V gene TRBV12-3 or TRBV12-4 combines with J gene TRBJ2-4, with TRBD2 identical over 8 bases. Trimming at V came to 3 bases and at J to 2 bases, leaving 9 bases not matched to a gene. The CDR3 contains 17 residues.